Listed here is a single T cell receptor (beta chain). Trimming took off 7 bases at V and 9 bases at J, with 29 bases between the two ends. The CDR3 runs to 17 residues. Germline V lookup: CDR1 SGHRS, CDR2 YFSETQ. This entry comes from a study of blood T cell repertoires in COVID-19. Study at large: Researchers got acute and convalescent COVID-19 samples from the United States, Italy and Spain. T cells, B-cell-depleted T cells, or PBMCs supplied cDNA or gDNA.

Authors' methods: Reference gene primer amplification gave nucleated cell count estimates. Only in-frame clones appear in the TCRdb table, and some are missing; sequencing was by immunoSEQ multiplex PCR. That table gives V, J and clone size, and the DNA gave D and trimming. This table has 200,000 to 300,000 clones, around 86% appearing once. The chain couples TRBV5-1 to TRBJ2-1; D perhaps matches TRBD1 (5 bases). Sequencing was performed on peripheral blood. The TCR comes from a woman aged 55-69 years who had recovered from COVID-19. CDR3 DNA sequence: TGCGCCAGCTCCTTAGCCAATGGCAGGGCGCGGATAAGTGAGCAGTTCTTC. It translates to CASSLANGRARISEQFF.